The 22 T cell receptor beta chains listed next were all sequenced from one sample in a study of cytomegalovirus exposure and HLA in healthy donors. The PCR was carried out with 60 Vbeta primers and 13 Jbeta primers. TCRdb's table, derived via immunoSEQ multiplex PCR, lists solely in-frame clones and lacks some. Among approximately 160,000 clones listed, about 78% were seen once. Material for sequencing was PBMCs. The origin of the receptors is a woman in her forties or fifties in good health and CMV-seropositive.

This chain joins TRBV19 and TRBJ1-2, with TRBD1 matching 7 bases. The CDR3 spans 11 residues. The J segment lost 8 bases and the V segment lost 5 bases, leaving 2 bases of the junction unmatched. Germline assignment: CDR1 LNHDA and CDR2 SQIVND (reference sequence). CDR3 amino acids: CASSRQGGYTF. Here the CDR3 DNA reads TGTGCCAGTAGTCGACAGGGCGGCTACACCTTC.

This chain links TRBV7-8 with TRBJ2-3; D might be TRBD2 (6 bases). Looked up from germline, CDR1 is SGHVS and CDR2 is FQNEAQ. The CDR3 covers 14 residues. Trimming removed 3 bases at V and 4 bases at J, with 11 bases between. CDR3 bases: TGTGCCAGCAGCTTGCTCCGGAGGGCAGATACGCAGTATTTT. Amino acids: CASSLLRRADTQYF.

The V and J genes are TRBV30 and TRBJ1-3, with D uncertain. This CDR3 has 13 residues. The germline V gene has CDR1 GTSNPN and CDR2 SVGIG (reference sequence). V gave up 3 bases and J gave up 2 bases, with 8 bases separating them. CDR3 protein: CAWSLFTGNTIYF. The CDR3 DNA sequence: TGTGCCTGGAGCCTGTTTACTGGAAACACCATATATTTT. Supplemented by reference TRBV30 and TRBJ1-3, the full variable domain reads SQTIHQWPATLVQPVGSPLSLECTVEGTSNPNLYWYRQAAGRGLQLLFYSVGIGQISSEVPQNLSASRPQDRQFILSSKKLLLSDSGFYLCAWSLFTGNTIYFGEGSWLTVV.

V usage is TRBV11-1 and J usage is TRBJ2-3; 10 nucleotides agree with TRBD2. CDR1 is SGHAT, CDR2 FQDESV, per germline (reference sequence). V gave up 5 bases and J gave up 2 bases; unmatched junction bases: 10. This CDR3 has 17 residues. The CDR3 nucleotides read TGTGCCAGCAGCCGGTGGCTAGCGGGGGCCGTCACAGATACGCAGTATTTT. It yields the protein CASSRWLAGAVTDTQYF.

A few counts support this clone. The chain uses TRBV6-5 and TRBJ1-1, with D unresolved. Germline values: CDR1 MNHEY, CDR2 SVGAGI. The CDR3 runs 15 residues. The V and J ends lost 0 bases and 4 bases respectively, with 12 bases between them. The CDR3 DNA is TGTGCCAGCAGTTACTCGAAAGCACTACTCACTGAAGCTTTCTTT. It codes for CASSYSKALLTEAFF.

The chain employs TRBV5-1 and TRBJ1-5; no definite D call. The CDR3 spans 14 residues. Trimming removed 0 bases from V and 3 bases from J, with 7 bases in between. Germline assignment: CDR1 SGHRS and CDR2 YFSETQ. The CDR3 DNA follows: TGCGCCAGCAGCTTGGCCGGGAACAATCAGCCCCAGCATTTT. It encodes CASSLAGNNQPQHF.

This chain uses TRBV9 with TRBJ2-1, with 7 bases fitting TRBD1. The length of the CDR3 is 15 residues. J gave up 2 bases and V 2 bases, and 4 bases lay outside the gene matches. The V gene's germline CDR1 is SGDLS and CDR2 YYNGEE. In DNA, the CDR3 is TGTGCCAGCAGCGTTCGACAGGGCCCCTACAATGAGCAGTTCTTC. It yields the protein CASSVRQGPYNEQFF.

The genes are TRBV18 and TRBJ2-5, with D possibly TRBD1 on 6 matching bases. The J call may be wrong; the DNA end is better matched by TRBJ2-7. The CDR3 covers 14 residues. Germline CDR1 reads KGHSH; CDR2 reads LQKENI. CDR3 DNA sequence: TGTGCCAGCTCACCTCAAAGGACAGCGAACGAGCAGTACTTC. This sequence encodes CASSPQRTANEQYF.

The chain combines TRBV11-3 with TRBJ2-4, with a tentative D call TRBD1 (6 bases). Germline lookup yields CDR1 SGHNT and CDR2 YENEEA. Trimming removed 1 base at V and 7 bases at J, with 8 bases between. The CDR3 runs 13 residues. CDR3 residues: CASSLGQGNIQYF. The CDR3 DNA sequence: TGTGCCAGCAGCTTAGGCCAGGGGAACATTCAGTACTTC.

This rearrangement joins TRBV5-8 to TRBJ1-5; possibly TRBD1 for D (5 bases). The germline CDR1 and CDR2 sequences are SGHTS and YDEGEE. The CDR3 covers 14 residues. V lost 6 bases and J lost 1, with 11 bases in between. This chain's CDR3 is CASKLTASNQPQHF. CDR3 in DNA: TGTGCCAGCAAACTGACAGCGAGCAATCAGCCCCAGCATTTT.

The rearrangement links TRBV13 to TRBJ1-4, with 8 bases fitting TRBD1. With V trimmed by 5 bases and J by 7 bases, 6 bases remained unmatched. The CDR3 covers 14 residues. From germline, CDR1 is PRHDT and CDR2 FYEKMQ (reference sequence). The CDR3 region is CASSEQGGSEKLFF. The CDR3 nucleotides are TGTGCCAGCAGCGAACAGGGGGGTTCTGAAAAACTGTTTTTT.

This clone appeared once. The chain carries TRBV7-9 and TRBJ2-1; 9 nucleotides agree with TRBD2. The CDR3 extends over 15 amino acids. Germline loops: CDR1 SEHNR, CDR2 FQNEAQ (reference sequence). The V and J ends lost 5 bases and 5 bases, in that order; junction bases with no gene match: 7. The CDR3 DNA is TGTGCCAGCAGCCCTCTAGCGGGACTAGACAATGAGCAGTTCTTC. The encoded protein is CASSPLAGLDNEQFF.

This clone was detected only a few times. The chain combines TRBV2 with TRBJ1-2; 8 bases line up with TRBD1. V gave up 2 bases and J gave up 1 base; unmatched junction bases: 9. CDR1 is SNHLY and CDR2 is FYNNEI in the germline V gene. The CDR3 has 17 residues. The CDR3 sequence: CASSEWNGQGLNYGYTF. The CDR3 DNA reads TGTGCCAGCAGTGAATGGAATGGACAGGGACTTAACTATGGCTACACCTTC. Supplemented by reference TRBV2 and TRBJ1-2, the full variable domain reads EPEVTQTPSHQVTQMGQEVILRCVPISNHLYFYWYRQILGQKVEFLVSFYNNEISEKSEIFDDQFSVERPDGSNFTLKIRSTKLEDSAMYFCASSEWNGQGLNYGYTFGSGTRLTVV.

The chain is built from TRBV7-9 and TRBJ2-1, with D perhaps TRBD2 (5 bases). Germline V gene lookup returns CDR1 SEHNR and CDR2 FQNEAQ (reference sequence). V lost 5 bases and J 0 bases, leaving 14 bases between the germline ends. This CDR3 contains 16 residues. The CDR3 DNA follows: TGTGCCAGCAGCCCCTCGTGGAGGAGCTCCTACAATGAGCAGTTCTTC. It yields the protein CASSPSWRSSYNEQFF.

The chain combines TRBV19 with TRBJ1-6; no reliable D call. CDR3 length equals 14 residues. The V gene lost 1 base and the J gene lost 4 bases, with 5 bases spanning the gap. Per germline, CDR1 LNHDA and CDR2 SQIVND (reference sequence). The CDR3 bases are TGTGCCAGTAGTATAGTTCTGTATAATTCACCCCTCCACTTT. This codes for CASSIVLYNSPLHF.

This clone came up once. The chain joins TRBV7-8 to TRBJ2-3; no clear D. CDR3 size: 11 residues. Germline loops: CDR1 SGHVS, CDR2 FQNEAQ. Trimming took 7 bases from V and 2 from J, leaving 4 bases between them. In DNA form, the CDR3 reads TGTGCCAGCACCAACACAGATACGCAGTATTTT. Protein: CASTNTDTQYF.

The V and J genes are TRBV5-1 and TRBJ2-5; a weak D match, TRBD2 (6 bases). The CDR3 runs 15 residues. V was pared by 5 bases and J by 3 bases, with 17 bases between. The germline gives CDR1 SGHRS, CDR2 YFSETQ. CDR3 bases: TGCGCCAGCAGGCGGGACGGACGTACAGAAGAGACCCAGTACTTC. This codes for CASRRDGRTEETQYF.

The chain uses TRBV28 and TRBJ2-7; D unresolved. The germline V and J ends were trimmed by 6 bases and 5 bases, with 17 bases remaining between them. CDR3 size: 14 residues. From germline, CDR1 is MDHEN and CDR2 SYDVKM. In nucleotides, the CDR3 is TGTGCCAGCAGCTTTACGTTCGGAGTGGACGAGCAGTACTTC. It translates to CASSFTFGVDEQYF.

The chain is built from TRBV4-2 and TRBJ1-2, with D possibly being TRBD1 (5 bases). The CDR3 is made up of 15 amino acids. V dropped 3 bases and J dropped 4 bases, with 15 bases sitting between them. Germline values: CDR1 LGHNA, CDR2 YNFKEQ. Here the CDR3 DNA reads TGTGCCAGCAGCCACGGGACTTCACAAATCTATGGCTACACCTTC. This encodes CASSHGTSQIYGYTF.

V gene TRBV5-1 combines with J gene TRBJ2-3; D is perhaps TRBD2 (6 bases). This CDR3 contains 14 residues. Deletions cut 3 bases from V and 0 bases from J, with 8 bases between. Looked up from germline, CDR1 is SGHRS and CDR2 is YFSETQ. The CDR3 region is CASSSGLSTDTQYF. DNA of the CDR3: TGCGCCAGCAGCTCGGGACTGAGCACAGATACGCAGTATTTT.

The CDR3 DNA reads as TGTGCCAGCAGCGTAGTGAGGGGCGGGGGGGCCGAAGATACGCAGTATTTT. It yields the protein CASSVVRGGGAEDTQYF. The V gene is TRBV9, the J gene TRBJ2-3; 9 positions match TRBD2. J gave up 5 bases and V 0 bases, and 10 bases lay outside the gene matches. This CDR3 has 17 amino acids. Germline CDR1 and CDR2: SGDLS and YYNGEE. The full variable domain, with the rest looked up from reference TRBV9 and TRBJ2-3, is DSGVTQTPKHLITATGQRVTLRCSPRSGDLSVYWYQQSLDQGLQFLIQYYNGEERAKGNILERFSAQQFPDLHSELNLSSLELGDSALYFCASSVVRGGGAEDTQYFGPGTRLTVL.

The CDR3 nucleotides are TGCGCCAGCACGGCAGGGAATATTGAGACCCAGTACTTC. Translating it yields CASTAGNIETQYF. The J gene is TRBJ2-5, the V gene TRBV5-1, with a weak D call TRBD1 (5 bases). The CDR3 consists of 13 residues. Trimming pared 6 bases from V and 5 bases from J, leaving 14 bases between. From germline, CDR1 is SGHRS and CDR2 YFSETQ.